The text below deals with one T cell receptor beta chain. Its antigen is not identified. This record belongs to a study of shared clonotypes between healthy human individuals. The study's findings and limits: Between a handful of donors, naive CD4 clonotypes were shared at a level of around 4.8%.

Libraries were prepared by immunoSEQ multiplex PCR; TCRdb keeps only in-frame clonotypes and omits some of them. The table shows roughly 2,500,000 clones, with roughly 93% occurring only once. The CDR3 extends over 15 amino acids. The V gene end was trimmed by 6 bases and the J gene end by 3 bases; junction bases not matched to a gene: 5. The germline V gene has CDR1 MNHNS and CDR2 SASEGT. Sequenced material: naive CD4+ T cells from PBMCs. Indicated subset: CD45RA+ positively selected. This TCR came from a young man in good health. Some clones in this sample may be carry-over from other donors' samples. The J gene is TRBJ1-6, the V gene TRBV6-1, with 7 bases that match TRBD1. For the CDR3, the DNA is TGTGCCAGCAGGGACCGGGACAGCTATAATTCACCCCTCCACTTT. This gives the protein CASRDRDSYNSPLHF.